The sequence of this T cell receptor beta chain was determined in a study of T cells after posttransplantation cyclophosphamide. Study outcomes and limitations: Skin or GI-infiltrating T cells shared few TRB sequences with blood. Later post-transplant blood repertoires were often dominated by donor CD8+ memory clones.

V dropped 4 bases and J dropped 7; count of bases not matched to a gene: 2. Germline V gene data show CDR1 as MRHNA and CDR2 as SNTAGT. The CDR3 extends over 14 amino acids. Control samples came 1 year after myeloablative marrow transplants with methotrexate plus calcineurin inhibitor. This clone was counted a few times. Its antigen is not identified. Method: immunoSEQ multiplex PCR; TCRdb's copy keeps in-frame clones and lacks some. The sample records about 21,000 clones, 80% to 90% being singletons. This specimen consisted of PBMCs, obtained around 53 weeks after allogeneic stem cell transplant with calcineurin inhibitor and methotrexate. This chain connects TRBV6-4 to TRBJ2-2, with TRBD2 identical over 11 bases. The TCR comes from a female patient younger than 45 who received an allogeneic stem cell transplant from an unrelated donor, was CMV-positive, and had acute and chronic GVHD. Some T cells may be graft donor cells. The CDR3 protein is CASSVGTSGGELFF. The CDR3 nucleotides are TGTGCCAGCAGTGTTGGGACTAGCGGCGGGGAGCTGTTTTTT.